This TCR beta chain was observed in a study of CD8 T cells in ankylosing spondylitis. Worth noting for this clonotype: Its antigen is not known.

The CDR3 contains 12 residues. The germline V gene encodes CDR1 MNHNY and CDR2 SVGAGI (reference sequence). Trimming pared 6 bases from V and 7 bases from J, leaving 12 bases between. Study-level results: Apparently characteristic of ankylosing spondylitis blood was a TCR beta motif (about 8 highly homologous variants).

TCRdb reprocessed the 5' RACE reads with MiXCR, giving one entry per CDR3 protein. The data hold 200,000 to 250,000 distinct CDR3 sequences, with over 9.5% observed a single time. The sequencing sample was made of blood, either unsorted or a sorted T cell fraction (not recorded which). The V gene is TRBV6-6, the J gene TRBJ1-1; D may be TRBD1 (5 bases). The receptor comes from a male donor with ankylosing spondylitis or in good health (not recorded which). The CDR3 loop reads CASSGAGGEAFF. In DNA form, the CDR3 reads TGTGCCAGCAGCGGGGCGGGCGGTGAAGCTTTCTTT.